Shown below are 30 T cell receptor beta chains from a single sample sequenced in a study of blood T cell repertoires in COVID-19. The repertoire was sequenced with immunoSEQ multiplex PCR; TCRdb's copy has only in-frame clones and lacks some. The table shows 260,000 or so clones, with approximately 88% occurring only once. What was sequenced was peripheral blood. The receptors come from a human donor in a cohort sampled during active COVID-19.

The rearrangement uses TRBV6-5 and TRBJ1-3, with TRBD1 matching 8 bases. The CDR3 covers 15 residues. The ends lost 8 bases at V and 2 bases at J; junction bases unmatched: 8. The germline gives CDR1 MNHEY, CDR2 SVGAGI. The CDR3 nucleotides are TGTGCCAGCGGACAGGGAACCCTCCCTGGAAACACCATATATTTT. This gives the protein CASGQGTLPGNTIYF.

The V and J genes are TRBV11-2 and TRBJ1-4, with a possible D match to TRBD1 (6 bases). Germline V gives CDR1 SGHAT, CDR2 FQNNGV. Trimming shortened V by 2 bases and J by 3 bases, and 13 bases separated the two germline ends. This CDR3 has 16 residues. This CDR3 is CASSLSWTAPNEKLFF. DNA of the CDR3: TGTGCCAGCAGCTTATCGTGGACAGCCCCTAATGAAAAACTGTTTTTT.

This clone was recorded once. V gene TRBV27 combines with J gene TRBJ1-5; 9 bases agree with TRBD1. The CDR3 is 14 residues long. The J segment lost 4 bases and the V segment lost 6 bases, leaving 4 bases of the junction unmatched. The germline V gene has CDR1 MNHEY and CDR2 SMNVEV (reference sequence). In DNA, the CDR3 is TGTGCCAGCAGGGGGGACAGGGCGAATCAGCCCCAGCATTTT. It translates to CASRGDRANQPQHF.

In its sample, this clone was seen once. The V call is TRBV6-2 or TRBV6-3, the J call TRBJ1-5, with a weak D call TRBD1 (6 bases). The length of the CDR3 is 18 residues. The germline V gene encodes CDR1 MNHEY and CDR2 SVGEGT. Between the trimmed V and J ends, which lost 8 bases and 6 bases, there was a span of 29 bases. CDR3 bases: TGTGCCAGCGGCCAACAGGGAAGATTCAGTCTTGAGAGTCAGCCCCAGCATTTT. This encodes CASGQQGRFSLESQPQHF.

The V call is TRBV7-8, the J call TRBJ2-1, with 8 bases that match TRBD2. This CDR3 region has 15 residues. Germline V gene lookup returns CDR1 SGHVS and CDR2 FQNEAQ. Germline trimming cut 8 bases from V and 6 bases from J; bases unmatched to any gene: 12. Here the CDR3 reads CASFGLEREINEQFF. In DNA, the CDR3 is TGTGCCAGCTTCGGGTTGGAGCGGGAGATCAATGAGCAGTTCTTC.

The rearrangement uses TRBV6-5 and TRBJ2-7; D is perhaps TRBD2 (6 bases). V lost 0 bases, J lost 1 base, and 13 bases lay in between. Germline CDR1 MNHEY, CDR2 SVGAGI. CDR3 length equals 16 residues. The CDR3 DNA is TGTGCCAGCAGTTACTCCCGAGGGGCGGGATCCTACGAGCAGTACTTC. Residues: CASSYSRGAGSYEQYF.

This chain links TRBV6-5 with TRBJ1-1; no reliable D call. The CDR3 is 14 residues long. Germline assignment: CDR1 MNHEY and CDR2 SVGAGI. V was cut by 3 bases and J by 2 bases, with 10 bases left in between. CDR3 residues: CASSYSGRNTEAFF. Written as DNA, the CDR3 is TGTGCCAGCAGTTATAGTGGGCGAAACACTGAAGCTTTCTTT.

The V and J genes are TRBV5-4 and TRBJ2-4, with a weak D call TRBD2 (5 bases). Trimming took 4 bases from V and 1 from J, leaving 12 bases between them. Germline assignment: CDR1 SGHNT and CDR2 YYREEE (reference sequence). The CDR3 totals 15 residues. CDR3 in amino acids: CASSPVREAKNIQYF. In DNA, the CDR3 is TGTGCCAGCAGCCCAGTTAGGGAGGCCAAAAACATTCAGTACTTC.

The rearrangement uses TRBV6-2 or TRBV6-3 and TRBJ1-1; D is unclear. Germline V CDR1 and CDR2: MNHEY, SVGEGT. Trimming took off 2 bases at V and 3 bases at J, with 19 bases between the two ends. The CDR3 has 17 residues. CDR3 sequence: CASSYPSGIGAYTEAFF. DNA for the CDR3: TGTGCCAGCAGTTACCCCAGCGGAATAGGAGCATACACTGAAGCTTTCTTT.

The gene calls are TRBV5-1 and TRBJ1-2; the D is unclear. Trimming stripped 0 bases from V and 8 bases from J, with 5 bases between. This CDR3 has 11 residues. The germline gives CDR1 SGHRS, CDR2 YFSETQ. Here the CDR3 DNA reads TGCGCCAGCAGCTTGGGAGGAGGCTACACCTTC. This encodes CASSLGGGYTF.

The genes are TRBV4-1 and TRBJ2-7, with 8 nucleotides matching TRBD1. The CDR3 has 15 amino acids. CDR1 is MGHRA and CDR2 is YSYEKL in the germline V gene. After removal of 0 bases from V and 2 bases from J, the junction contained 3 bases not matched to a gene. The CDR3 DNA follows: TGCGCCAGCAGCCAAGAAAGGACAGGGCCCTACGAGCAGTACTTC. This translates into CASSQERTGPYEQYF.

The table lists this clone with a count of one. This chain connects TRBV11-2 to TRBJ1-4; TRBD1 agrees at 11 bases. The CDR3 totals 14 residues. Germline V gives CDR1 SGHAT, CDR2 FQNNGV. J gave up 7 bases and V 5 bases, and 3 bases lay outside the gene matches. The CDR3 DNA is TGTGCCAGCAGCCCCGGGACAGGGGGTGAAAAACTGTTTTTT. Translating it yields CASSPGTGGEKLFF. Full variable domain (outside the CDR3, taken from reference TRBV11-2 and TRBJ1-4): EAGVAQSPRYKIIEKRQSVAFWCNPISGHATLYWYQQILGQGPKLLIQFQNNGVVDDSQLPKDRFSAERLKGVDSTLKIQPAKLEDSAVYLCASSPGTGGEKLFFGSGTQLSVL.

This chain uses TRBV19 with TRBJ2-7; TRBD1 is a possible D gene (6 bases). Germline V gene data show CDR1 as LNHDA and CDR2 as SQIVND (reference sequence). V was shortened by 7 bases and J by 3 bases, with 13 bases between the two germline ends. The CDR3 has 13 amino acids. CDR3 amino acids: CASTGTIYYEQYF. CDR3 nucleotides: TGTGCCAGTACGGGGACAATTTACTACGAGCAGTACTTC.

The J gene is TRBJ2-6, the V gene TRBV10-3, with 8 positions matching TRBD1. Germline lookup yields CDR1 ENHRY and CDR2 SYGVKD. The V and J ends lost 0 bases and 0 bases, in that order; junction bases with no gene match: 7. The CDR3 sequence is 19 residues long. CDR3 DNA sequence: TGTGCCATCAGTGAGTCTGTACAGGGGGAATTCTCTGGGGCCAACGTCCTGACTTTC. It specifies CAISESVQGEFSGANVLTF.

The chain links TRBV5-4 to TRBJ2-7; 9 bases match TRBD2. Trimming cost V 3 bases and J 3 bases; bases outside gene matches: 19. This CDR3 region has 19 residues. Germline CDR1 is SGHNT and CDR2 is YYREEE (reference sequence). The CDR3 protein is CASSSFLGIAGEVGYEQYF. The CDR3 nucleotides are TGTGCCAGCAGCTCATTTTTGGGGATAGCGGGAGAGGTAGGCTACGAGCAGTACTTC.

The chain is built from TRBV12-3 or TRBV12-4 and TRBJ1-1; D is undetermined. The V gene lost 6 bases and the J gene lost 1 base, with 6 bases spanning the gap. The CDR3 extends over 12 amino acids. CDR3 coding DNA: TGTGCCAGCAGATCCGGGAACACTGAAGCTTTCTTT. It yields the protein CASRSGNTEAFF.

The chain employs TRBV7-9 and TRBJ1-1; a possible D gene is TRBD1 (5 bases). CDR3 length equals 12 residues. Looked up from germline, CDR1 is SEHNR and CDR2 is FQNEAQ (reference sequence). V dropped 5 bases and J dropped 4 bases, with 8 bases sitting between them. CDR3 bases: TGTGCCAGCAGCAATACAGGCACTGAAGCTTTCTTT. Protein product: CASSNTGTEAFF.

In its sample, this clone was seen a few times. The chain uses TRBV2 and TRBJ2-7, with 8 bases that match TRBD2. Trimming took 6 bases from V and 0 from J; bases not matched to a gene: 4. This CDR3 contains 14 residues. Germline lookup yields CDR1 SNHLY and CDR2 FYNNEI. This CDR3 reads CASRLAGLSYEQYF. CDR3 nucleotides: TGTGCCAGCAGGTTAGCGGGGCTCTCCTACGAGCAGTACTTC.

The chain uses TRBV2 and TRBJ2-7; 13 bases are a match to TRBD2. V dropped 7 bases and J dropped 0; count of bases not matched to a gene: 9. CDR1 is SNHLY, CDR2 FYNNEI, per germline. The CDR3 spans 17 residues. The CDR3 sequence: CASIGLAGAFSSYEQYF. CDR3 nucleotides: TGTGCCAGCATCGGACTAGCGGGGGCCTTTAGCTCCTACGAGCAGTACTTC.

This chain joins TRBV4-1 and TRBJ2-7; 9 positions agree with TRBD2. Trimming cost V 1 base and J 1 base; bases outside gene matches: 14. Per the germline V gene, CDR1 is MGHRA and CDR2 is YSYEKL. This CDR3 comprises 19 residues. CDR3 nucleotides: TGCGCCAGCAGCCAAGGGTTTGGCGGGAGGGCCAAAAATTCCTACGAGCAGTACTTC. It translates to CASSQGFGGRAKNSYEQYF.

This chain uses TRBV4-3 with TRBJ1-3; D is ambiguous. Trimming shortened V by 1 base and J by 4 bases, and 14 bases separated the two germline ends. Germline assignment: CDR1 LGHNA and CDR2 YSLEER. This CDR3 region has 16 residues. The CDR3 is CASSQGAGGPGNTIYF. The CDR3 DNA sequence: TGCGCCAGCAGCCAAGGGGCCGGAGGACCAGGAAACACCATATATTTT.

V gene TRBV5-3 combines with J gene TRBJ2-1; tentative D call: TRBD2 (6 bases). TRBV5-3 is designated an ORF whose function remains uncertain. V was pared by 8 bases and J by 2 bases, with 14 bases between. The CDR3 runs to 14 residues. The CDR3 is CASPGLQTYNEQFF. In DNA form, the CDR3 reads TGTGCCAGCCCGGGACTCCAGACCTACAATGAGCAGTTCTTC.

J is TRBJ2-7 and V is TRBV11-1; 7 bases fit TRBD2. This CDR3 contains 14 residues. Trimming took 5 bases from V and 2 from J; bases not matched to a gene: 6. The germline gives CDR1 SGHAT, CDR2 FQDESV (reference sequence). As DNA, the CDR3 is TGTGCCAGCAGCCGACGGACTAGTCCCTACGAGCAGTACTTC. Its translation is CASSRRTSPYEQYF.

The chain employs TRBV6-5 and TRBJ2-7; TRBD1 matches at 7 bases. The germline gives CDR1 MNHEY, CDR2 SVGAGI. The CDR3 is made up of 13 amino acids. Trimming took 7 bases from V and 0 from J; bases not matched to a gene: 3. In DNA, the CDR3 is TGTGCCAGCAAACAGGGGTACTCCTACGAGCAGTACTTC. This codes for CASKQGYSYEQYF.

V and J are TRBV4-3 and TRBJ2-1; weak D call: TRBD2 (5 bases). This CDR3 has 17 residues. The ends were cut back, 0 bases at V and 2 bases at J, with 14 bases in the middle. Germline V gene data show CDR1 as LGHNA and CDR2 as YSLEER. This CDR3 is CASSQDRSRGAYNEQFF. CDR3 in DNA: TGCGCCAGCAGCCAAGATCGATCCCGGGGAGCCTACAATGAGCAGTTCTTC.

The J gene is TRBJ1-2, the V gene TRBV21-1; TRBD1 was called by the table and not checked on the DNA. TRBV21-1 is a listed pseudogene. The CDR3 covers 14 residues. CDR3 DNA: TGTGCCAGCAGCAAACAACAGGGTAACTATGGCTACACCTTC. Its protein product is CASSKQQGNYGYTF.

CDR3 nucleotide sequence: TGTGCCAGCAGCCGGGGGGGCGCTGGAAACACCATATATTTT. Translating it yields CASSRGGAGNTIYF. The chain uses TRBV5-4 and TRBJ1-3; D might be TRBD1 (6 bases). The CDR3 consists of 14 residues. Germline V CDR1 and CDR2: SGHNT, YYREEE (reference sequence). V was cut by 4 bases and J by 2 bases, with 10 bases left in between.

This rearrangement joins TRBV7-2 to TRBJ1-1; no clear D gene. V lost 2 bases and J lost 0, with 7 bases in between. The CDR3 loop spans 14 amino acids. The germline CDR1 and CDR2 sequences are SGHTA and FQGNSA. The CDR3 DNA follows: TGTGCCAGCAGCTTAAGCCATCTGAACACTGAAGCTTTCTTT. It is translated as CASSLSHLNTEAFF. Filled out from reference TRBV7-2 and TRBJ1-1, the complete variable domain reads GAGVSQSPSNKVTEKGKDVELRCDPISGHTALYWYRQSLGQGLEFLIYFQGNSAPDKSGLPSDRFSAERTGGSVSTLTIQRTQQEDSAVYLCASSLSHLNTEAFFGQGTRLTVV.

In nucleotides, the CDR3 is TGCGCCAGCAGCCAAGATGTCCTTCAGCGAGATACGCAGTATTTT. Protein product: CASSQDVLQRDTQYF. The chain links TRBV4-3 to TRBJ2-3; D unclear. The V end was cut by 0 bases, the J end by 5 bases, with 12 bases between. Looked up from germline, CDR1 is LGHNA and CDR2 is YSLEER. The CDR3 spans 15 residues.

This chain joins TRBV10-3 and TRBJ1-1; no clear D. Trimming took off 11 bases at V and 5 bases at J, with 21 bases between the two ends. This CDR3 contains 14 residues. In germline, CDR1 is ENHRY, CDR2 SYGVKD. CDR3 in DNA: TGTGCCTCCAACGTGGAGGGAAGGACTACTGAAGCTTTCTTT. As protein: CASNVEGRTTEAFF.